The 26 T cell receptor beta chains presented below share a single source sample, sequenced in a study of cytotoxic CD8 clonotypes in ibrutinib-treated CLL. Sequenced by immunoSEQ multiplex PCR; TCRdb stores in-frame clones only, minus some. Of about 140,000 clones in the sample, more than 70% were seen once. Sequences were derived from PBMCs, sampled after 36 months of ibrutinib treatment. These receptors were obtained from a human donor with chronic lymphocytic leukemia.

This clone was seen a few times. The gene calls are TRBV19 and TRBJ2-1; a possible D gene is TRBD1 (5 bases). CDR1 and CDR2 from the germline V gene are LNHDA and SQIVND (reference sequence). V lost 10 bases and J lost 3, with 16 bases in between. This CDR3 has 14 residues. Written as DNA, the CDR3 is TGTGCCACCAGGACACGAACTATCTACAATGAGCAGTTCTTC. Its translation: CATRTRTIYNEQFF.

The chain uses TRBV6-5 and TRBJ1-2; D uncertain. Deletions cut 2 bases from V and 2 bases from J, with 6 bases between. The V gene's germline CDR1 is MNHEY and CDR2 SVGAGI. The CDR3 runs 13 residues. In DNA form, the CDR3 reads TGTGCCAGCAGTTACAATGGGAACTATGGCTACACCTTC. It encodes CASSYNGNYGYTF.

The V gene is TRBV11-3, the J gene TRBJ2-1; 9 bases are shared with TRBD2. Germline V gives CDR1 SGHNT, CDR2 YENEEA. This CDR3 is 15 amino acids long. The trim removed 4 bases at V and 2 bases at J, leaving 3 bases unmatched. CDR3 sequence reads: CASSSRLAAYNEQFF. For the CDR3, the DNA is TGTGCCAGCAGCTCGAGACTAGCGGCCTACAATGAGCAGTTCTTC.

The chain joins TRBV5-1 to TRBJ2-2, with D perhaps TRBD1 (6 bases). The CDR3 spans 16 residues. The germline CDR1 and CDR2 sequences are SGHRS and YFSETQ. Between the trimmed V and J ends, which lost 3 bases and 1 base, there was a span of 13 bases. The CDR3 is CASSSWKQGNTGELFF. The CDR3 coding sequence is TGCGCCAGCAGCTCCTGGAAACAGGGGAACACCGGGGAGCTGTTTTTT.

The chain recombines TRBV11-2 with TRBJ2-2, with 8 bases fitting TRBD2. The J segment lost 2 bases and the V segment lost 1 base, leaving 6 bases of the junction unmatched. The CDR3 runs to 17 residues. From germline, CDR1 is SGHAT and CDR2 FQNNGV. CDR3: CASSLGPTSANTGELFF. CDR3 DNA sequence: TGTGCCAGCAGCTTAGGGCCGACTAGCGCTAACACCGGGGAGCTGTTTTTT.

The chain links TRBV6-1 to TRBJ2-3; D not certain. The CDR3 has 17 amino acids. Germline assignment: CDR1 MNHNS and CDR2 SASEGT. The V and J ends lost 1 base and 1 base respectively, with 15 bases between them. The CDR3 DNA reads as TGTGCCAGCAGTGAAGAGGGCCGTTTACCTGGCACAGATACGCAGTATTTT. It yields the protein CASSEEGRLPGTDTQYF.

V is TRBV7-9 and J is TRBJ1-2; 10 nucleotides agree with TRBD1. V dropped 6 bases and J dropped 6; count of bases not matched to a gene: 10. The CDR3 has 15 residues. Germline loops: CDR1 SEHNR, CDR2 FQNEAQ (reference sequence). CDR3 sequence reads: CASRHRTGGSNGYTF. CDR3 sequence (DNA): TGTGCCAGCAGACATCGGACAGGGGGGTCCAATGGCTACACCTTC.

V gene TRBV13 combines with J gene TRBJ1-4; D unresolved. The CDR3 runs to 15 residues. Per germline, CDR1 PRHDT and CDR2 FYEKMQ (reference sequence). V gave up 1 base and J gave up 8 bases, with 14 bases separating them. CDR3 residues: CASSLDGGRGEKLFF. The CDR3 DNA reads as TGTGCCAGCAGCTTAGATGGAGGGCGTGGAGAAAAACTGTTTTTT. Together with reference TRBV13 and TRBJ1-4, the CDR3 gives the full variable domain: AAGVIQSPRHLIKEKRETATLKCYPIPRHDTVYWYQQGPGQDPQFLISFYEKMQSDKGSIPDRFSAQQFSDYHSELNMSSLELGDSALYFCASSLDGGRGEKLFFGSGTQLSVL.

This clone was picked up a small number of times. The chain uses TRBV6-4 and TRBJ2-2; D not certain. Germline V gene sequence: CDR1 MRHNA, CDR2 SNTAGT. This CDR3 is built from 13 residues. The V and J ends lost 2 bases and 4 bases respectively, with 5 bases between them. This CDR3 reads CASSDKATGELFF. As DNA, the CDR3 is TGTGCCAGCAGTGACAAGGCCACCGGGGAGCTGTTTTTT.

This clone came up a few times. V is TRBV5-1 and J is TRBJ2-7; D is unclear. Germline CDR1 reads SGHRS; CDR2 reads YFSETQ. The CDR3 extends over 13 amino acids. V lost 4 bases to trimming and J lost 0 bases, with 8 bases between them. CDR3 bases: TGCGCCAGCAGCCCTGGCGTCTCCTACGAGCAGTACTTC. As protein: CASSPGVSYEQYF.

This chain connects TRBV2 to TRBJ2-5, with 8 bases that match TRBD1. Losses at the gene ends were 6 bases for V and 1 base for J; bases not matched to a gene: 4. CDR3 length: 14 residues. Germline CDR1 is SNHLY and CDR2 is FYNNEI. The DNA for the CDR3 is TGTGCCAGCAGAAGCGGACAGGGCCAAGAGACCCAGTACTTC. It codes for CASRSGQGQETQYF. Full variable domain (rest looked up from reference TRBV2 and TRBJ2-5): EPEVTQTPSHQVTQMGQEVILRCVPISNHLYFYWYRQILGQKVEFLVSFYNNEISEKSEIFDDQFSVERPDGSNFTLKIRSTKLEDSAMYFCASRSGQGQETQYFGPGTRLLVL.

This clone was found once. The gene calls are TRBV7-7 and TRBJ2-7; 9 bases fit TRBD1. The CDR3 is 18 residues long. Germline trimming cut 4 bases from V and 6 bases from J; bases unmatched to any gene: 19. Per the germline V gene, CDR1 is SSHAT and CDR2 is FNYEAQ (reference sequence). CDR3 amino acids: CASSSPGENRGQRSEQYF. Written as DNA, the CDR3 is TGTGCCAGCAGCTCCCCGGGGGAGAACAGGGGGCAGCGCTCCGAGCAGTACTTC.

The rearrangement joins TRBV27 to TRBJ2-1; 11 nucleotides match TRBD2. Germline V CDR1 and CDR2: MNHEY, SMNVEV (reference sequence). The CDR3 covers 17 residues. J lost 3 bases, V lost 2 bases, and 6 bases had no gene match. The CDR3 sequence is CASSLRMGLADYNEQFF. The CDR3 bases are TGTGCCAGCAGTTTACGGATGGGACTAGCGGACTACAATGAGCAGTTCTTC.

The gene calls are TRBV2 and TRBJ1-5; D perhaps matches TRBD1 (6 bases). Trimming shortened V by 6 bases and J by 7 bases, and 13 bases separated the two germline ends. The CDR3 length is 13 residues. Per the germline V gene, CDR1 is SNHLY and CDR2 is FYNNEI. CDR3 coding DNA: TGTGCCAGCAGCCCACAGGGAGGCCAGCCCCAGCATTTT. Amino acids: CASSPQGGQPQHF.

The chain is built from TRBV18 and TRBJ1-4, with 7 bases fitting TRBD1. The CDR3 is made up of 16 amino acids. CDR1 and CDR2 (germline): KGHSH, LQKENI. Unmatched junction bases numbered 9, after V lost 4 bases and J lost 4 bases. In nucleotides, the CDR3 is TGTGCCAGCTCACTAGTCCGGGACAGCCTTAATGAAAAACTGTTTTTT. It encodes CASSLVRDSLNEKLFF. Variable domain in full (rest from reference TRBV18 and TRBJ1-4): NAGVMQNPRHLVRRRGQEARLRCSPMKGHSHVYWYRQLPEEGLKFMVYLQKENIIDESGMPKERFSAEFPKEGPSILRIQQVVRGDSAAYFCASSLVRDSLNEKLFFGSGTQLSVL.

The chain has TRBV2 and TRBJ2-1; no clear D. CDR3 length: 11 residues. Germline-derived CDR1 and CDR2 are SNHLY and FYNNEI. V shed 7 bases and J shed 5 bases, with 6 bases lying between them. CDR3 region: CASIPNNEQFF. As DNA, the CDR3 is TGTGCCAGCATCCCAAACAATGAGCAGTTCTTC. The full variable domain, completed using reference TRBV2 and TRBJ2-1, is EPEVTQTPSHQVTQMGQEVILRCVPISNHLYFYWYRQILGQKVEFLVSFYNNEISEKSEIFDDQFSVERPDGSNFTLKIRSTKLEDSAMYFCASIPNNEQFFGPGTRLTVL.

The chain couples TRBV5-5 to TRBJ1-1; D possibly corresponds to TRBD1 (5 bases). Per germline, CDR1 SGHKS and CDR2 YYEKEE (reference sequence). The CDR3 totals 13 residues. The ends were cut back, 0 bases at V and 8 bases at J, with 11 bases in the middle. CDR3 nucleotides: TGTGCCAGCAGCTTGGCCGGGGGGTTGGAAGCTTTCTTT. Translating it yields CASSLAGGLEAFF.

The gene calls are TRBV5-6 and TRBJ1-4, with D unclear. In germline, CDR1 is SGHDT, CDR2 YYEEEE. The CDR3 is 15 residues long. The V gene lost 2 bases and the J gene lost 5 bases, with 13 bases spanning the gap. The CDR3 loop reads CASSFAKAINEKLFF. DNA for the CDR3: TGTGCCAGCAGCTTTGCCAAAGCCATAAATGAAAAACTGTTTTTT.

This chain connects TRBV7-9 to TRBJ2-7, with 12 bases fitting TRBD1. Losses at the gene ends were 6 bases for V and 4 bases for J; bases not matched to a gene: 10. This CDR3 is 16 amino acids long. Germline V CDR1 and CDR2: SEHNR, FQNEAQ (reference sequence). CDR3 protein: CASSSRDRGRGYEQYF. The CDR3 DNA sequence: TGTGCCAGCAGTTCCCGGGACAGGGGGCGCGGTTACGAGCAGTACTTC. The full variable domain, completed using reference TRBV7-9 and TRBJ2-7, is DTGVSQNPRHKITKRGQNVTFRCDPISEHNRLYWYRQTLGQGPEFLTYFQNEAQLEKSRLLSDRFSAERPKGSFSTLEIQRTEQGDSAMYLCASSSRDRGRGYEQYFGPGTRLTVT.

This clone was seen only a few times. The gene calls are TRBV10-1 and TRBJ2-7, with unresolved D. Germline values: CDR1 WNHNN, CDR2 SYGVQD (reference sequence). Trimming stripped 2 bases from V and 2 bases from J, with 7 bases between. There are 13 residues in the CDR3. CDR3 sequence: CASSEGFTYEQYF. The CDR3 DNA sequence: TGCGCCAGCAGTGAGGGTTTCACCTACGAGCAGTACTTC.

This clone was detected once. The chain is built from TRBV6-4 and TRBJ1-1, with D perhaps matching TRBD1 (6 bases). CDR1 and CDR2 from the germline V gene are MRHNA and SNTAGT. The ends were cut back, 5 bases at V and 1 base at J, with 8 bases in the middle. This CDR3 comprises 13 residues. Here the CDR3 reads CASSTQGNTEAFF. The CDR3 DNA follows: TGTGCCAGCAGTACACAGGGGAACACTGAAGCTTTCTTT.

This chain uses TRBV18 with TRBJ1-1; D not certain. The CDR3 length is 13 residues. Germline assignment: CDR1 KGHSH and CDR2 LQKENI. Trimming stripped 1 base from V and 4 bases from J, with 7 bases between. CDR3 coding DNA: TGTGCCAGCTCACCACTGGCAGTCACTGAAGCTTTCTTT. Amino acids: CASSPLAVTEAFF.

The rearrangement joins TRBV5-1 to TRBJ2-5, with D unclear. The germline CDR1 and CDR2 sequences are SGHRS and YFSETQ. CDR3 length equals 15 residues. Trimming left V 1 base short and J 3 bases short, with 13 bases between. Written as DNA, the CDR3 is TGCGCCAGCAGCTTGACCGCTGTCCACAAAGAGACCCAGTACTTC. As protein: CASSLTAVHKETQYF.

The genes are TRBV7-3 and TRBJ2-1; TRBD2 agrees at 7 bases. Trimming at V came to 1 base and at J to 10 bases, leaving 4 bases not matched to a gene. CDR1 and CDR2 from the germline V gene are SGHTA and FQGTGA. This CDR3 comprises 13 residues. CDR3 residues: CASSLSPGGEQFF. The CDR3 nucleotides read TGTGCCAGCAGCTTAAGTCCGGGAGGCGAGCAGTTCTTC.

This clone was picked up one time. The genes are TRBV4-2 and TRBJ2-5, with 8 bases lining up with TRBD1. From germline, CDR1 is LGHNA and CDR2 YNFKEQ. CDR3 length: 18 residues. V dropped 3 bases and J dropped 5; count of bases not matched to a gene: 17. CDR3 sequence reads: CASSHTFGTGNPQETQYF. In nucleotides, the CDR3 is TGTGCCAGCAGCCATACCTTCGGGACAGGCAATCCTCAGGAGACCCAGTACTTC.

The V gene is TRBV15, the J gene TRBJ2-3, with D uncertain. Trimming shortened V by 1 base and J by 6 bases, and 11 bases separated the two germline ends. Germline lookup yields CDR1 LNHNV and CDR2 YYDKDF (reference sequence). The CDR3 is made up of 14 amino acids. The CDR3 region is CATSRGHDSDTQYF. In nucleotides, the CDR3 is TGTGCCACCAGCAGAGGACACGACTCGGATACGCAGTATTTT.